This TCR beta chain was captured in a study of OX40 agonist ivuxolimab in advanced cancers. About the study as a whole: Ivuxolimab was a fully human IgG2 agonistic monoclonal antibody targeting the costimulatory receptor OX40 (CD134). The paper reports the monotherapy dose-escalation portion (N of about 51 patients) of the phase I ivuxolimab trial. A male proportion of 82.7% and a mean age of 60 years, ranging from about 20 to 79, were recorded for the dose-escalation cohort. Partial responses occurred in three dose-escalation patients: two with cutaneous melanoma and one with hepatocellular carcinoma. Intravenous ivuxolimab was administered to patients every 2 weeks at six dose levels: 0.01, 0.1, 0.3, 1.5, 3 and 10 mg/kg. Patients were allowed to have had prior anti-PD-1, anti-PD-L1 or anti-CTLA-4 therapy, and roughly 40% of the dose-escalation patients had previously received checkpoint inhibitors. Of the roughly 52 patients in dose escalation, about 20 had hepatocellular carcinoma, around 15 had melanoma, 9 had renal cell carcinoma and 9 had head and neck cancer. The point of sequencing TCRbeta in the periphery was to test whether ivuxolimab changed TCR sequence diversity and drove clonal T-cell expansion. Broad study findings and their caveats: Partial responders in the 0.1-3.0 mg/kg groups had among the lowest normalized peripheral clonal expansion, especially among CD8+ T cells. Antigen specificity was not determined for the clonally expanded peripheral T cells. After ivuxolimab, expanded clones were on average more numerous among CD8+ T cells than among CD4+ T cells. Low levels of normalized T-cell clonal expansion were also seen in some patients who did not respond. Clonal expansion of both CD4+ and CD8+ blood T cells was observed from baseline to week 6 at doses 0.1 to 3.0 mg/kg.

Genomic DNA was isolated from the sorted cells so that the TCRbeta CDR3 region could be sequenced. The immunoSEQ Assay was used to sequence the TCRbeta CDR3 regions. The table comes from immuneACCESS by way of TCRdb, which keeps in-frame sequences with V and J called. Part of the clones is missing from these tables; in studies checked, under half for an unresolved V gene and the rest for unknown reasons. Present in this sample are fewer than 50,000 clones, about 80% of which were seen just once. 12% of the sample belongs to the ten largest clones. V is reduced by 4 bases and J by 4 bases, leaving a spacing of 11 bases between them. Based on the germline V gene, the CDR1 and CDR2 sequences are SGHRS and YFSETQ. The CDR3 numbers 13 residues from cysteine through phenylalanine. The entry retains the CDR3 DNA only, 39 bases that are in frame from base 1. The trial excluded patients who had a history of autoimmune disease or were on systemic immunosuppression. Peripheral blood for TCR sequencing was drawn from every dose cohort at baseline, at cycle 4 day 1 and at cycle 7 day 1. Samples were obtained from an open-label, multicenter, first-in-human phase I dose-escalation trial of ivuxolimab. Adults with locally advanced or metastatic melanoma, renal cell, hepatocellular, or head and neck squamous cell carcinoma were enrolled in the trial. Before TCR sequencing, CD4+ T cells and CD8+ T cells were sorted from peripheral blood as separate populations.

This clone showed up just once. No antigen is known for it. No base quality values were provided; no much bigger clone lies one nucleotide off. The chain uses TRBV5-1 and TRBJ2-5; the D gene is not confidently resolved. The receptor was derived from an adult with an advanced solid tumor such as melanoma, head and neck, liver or kidney cancer. The sequencing used CD4+ or CD8+ T cells sorted from blood, collected in a trial of the OX40 agonist ivuxolimab. The DNA sequence is as follows: TGCGCCAGCAGCCCTGCCCTGGGAGAGACCCAGTACTTC. This yields the protein CASSPALGETQYF.